One and the same sample provided the 10 T cell receptor beta chains below, sequenced in a study of regulatory T cells in long-lasting Graves disease. Library construction for TCR beta used iRepertoire HTBI primers and Arm-PCR of CDR3 regions. Each CDR3 protein is one row after TCRdb ran MiXCR on the multiplex PCR reads. Counted here are 450,000 to 500,000 distinct CDR3 sequences, 16% occurring once; the ten biggest clones make up 10% to 15%. Time point described: newly diagnosed GD, antithyroid drugs for less than 3 months. There was RNA extracted from PBMCs, and the TCR library was made from it. The data were also submitted as part of a second study, on T cells in Graves' hyperthyroidism and ophthalmopathy.

Sequencing used peripheral blood mononuclear cells (PBMCs), obtained at new diagnosis, from a patient treated with antithyroid drugs. These TCRs come from a man in his forties or fifties with Graves disease.

This clonotype has just a few counts. The chain couples TRBV7-3 to TRBJ2-7; D might be TRBD2 (5 bases). The CDR3 is 14 residues long. Germline CDR1 and CDR2: SGHTA and FQGTGA. The ends were cut back, 5 bases at V and 7 bases at J, with 18 bases in the middle. CDR3 sequence: CASSPGVLEREQYF. The DNA of the CDR3 is TGTGCCAGCAGCCCCGGGGTACTAGAACGGGAGCAGTACTTC.

The J gene is TRBJ2-3, the V gene TRBV19, with 10 positions matching TRBD2. The CDR3 contains 14 residues. The J segment lost 5 bases and the V segment lost 7 bases, leaving 6 bases of the junction unmatched. The germline CDR1 and CDR2 sequences are LNHDA and SQIVND (reference sequence). The chain's CDR3 is CASTSGRERDTQYF. CDR3 DNA: TGTGCCAGTACCAGCGGGAGGGAGCGAGATACGCAGTATTTT.

This clonotype was found many times. The chain joins TRBV11-2 to TRBJ2-7; 10 positions agree with TRBD2. The CDR3 loop spans 15 amino acids. The germline gives CDR1 SGHAT, CDR2 FQNNGV. V lost 1 base to trimming and J lost 5 bases; unmatched junction nucleotides: 5. CDR3 bases: TGTGCCAGCAGCTTAGGGGCTAGCGGGAGCAACGAGCAGTACTTC. It translates to CASSLGASGSNEQYF.

The table lists this clonotype with many counts. V usage is TRBV7-9 and J usage is TRBJ2-3; D not resolved. Trimming left V 1 base short and J 4 bases short, with 9 bases between. Looked up from germline, CDR1 is SEHNR and CDR2 is FQNEAQ (reference sequence). The CDR3 runs to 14 residues. The CDR3 bases are TGTGCCAGCAGCTTAGGAAGTTCTGCAGATACGCAGTATTTT. It is translated as CASSLGSSADTQYF.

This clonotype has at least ten counts. The CDR3 DNA follows: TGTGCCAGCACCGGGAGGATATACGAGCAGTACTTC. Encoded protein: CASTGRIYEQYF. V and J are TRBV27 and TRBJ2-7, with 7 bases identical to TRBD2. The trim removed 7 bases at V and 4 bases at J, leaving 4 bases unmatched. The CDR3 is 12 amino acids. Germline V gene sequence: CDR1 MNHEY, CDR2 SMNVEV (reference sequence).

This clonotype was detected many times. The rearrangement uses TRBV11-3 and TRBJ2-1, with TRBD2 identical over 9 bases. The CDR3 is made up of 13 amino acids. V lost 3 bases, J lost 7 bases, and 1 base stayed unmatched. Germline V CDR1 and CDR2: SGHNT, YENEEA. This CDR3 reads CASSFLAGNEQFF. CDR3 sequence (DNA): TGTGCCAGCAGCTTCCTAGCGGGGAATGAGCAGTTCTTC.

This clonotype was counted at least ten times. This sequence joins TRBV2 and TRBJ2-1, with 8 bases fitting TRBD1. The germline gives CDR1 SNHLY, CDR2 FYNNEI. The CDR3 runs to 15 residues. The junction had 10 bases not matched to a gene; V was cut back by 5 bases and J by 7 bases. The CDR3 region has the DNA TGTGCCAGCAGTCTGGACAGGGCGGCGGTAAATGAGCAGTTCTTC. This encodes CASSLDRAAVNEQFF.

This clonotype was seen at least ten times. The rearrangement joins TRBV28 to TRBJ2-7; D is undetermined. CDR1 is MDHEN and CDR2 is SYDVKM in the germline V gene. The CDR3 has 13 amino acids. The V end lost 4 bases, the J end lost 6 bases, and 13 bases lay between the germline ends. CDR3: CASSSPGRAEQYF. DNA of the CDR3: TGTGCCAGCAGTTCCCCCGGTAGGGCCGAGCAGTACTTC.

The rearrangement uses TRBV6-1 and TRBJ2-7; D perhaps matches TRBD1 (6 bases). Germline V gene data show CDR1 as MNHNS and CDR2 as SASEGT. The CDR3 runs to 13 residues. V lost 10 bases to trimming and J lost 3 bases, with 16 bases between them. This CDR3 is CAIAAGEGYEQYF. Here the CDR3 DNA reads TGTGCCATCGCGGCAGGGGAAGGCTACGAGCAGTACTTC.

This clonotype was observed a few times. The chain links TRBV7-9 to TRBJ2-1; TRBD2 aligns across 7 bases. The CDR3 is 15 residues long. Germline V gives CDR1 SEHNR, CDR2 FQNEAQ (reference sequence). The V segment lost 6 bases and the J segment 8 bases; nucleotides outside the gene matches: 13. CDR3 residues: CASRVGGGPIDEQFF. CDR3 nucleotides: TGTGCCAGCAGGGTCGGGGGAGGGCCGATCGATGAGCAGTTCTTC. Variable domain in full (rest from reference TRBV7-9 and TRBJ2-1): DTGVSQNPRHKITKRGQNVTFRCDPISEHNRLYWYRQTLGQGPEFLTYFQNEAQLEKSRLLSDRFSAERPKGSFSTLEIQRTEQGDSAMYLCASRVGGGPIDEQFFGPGTRLTVL.